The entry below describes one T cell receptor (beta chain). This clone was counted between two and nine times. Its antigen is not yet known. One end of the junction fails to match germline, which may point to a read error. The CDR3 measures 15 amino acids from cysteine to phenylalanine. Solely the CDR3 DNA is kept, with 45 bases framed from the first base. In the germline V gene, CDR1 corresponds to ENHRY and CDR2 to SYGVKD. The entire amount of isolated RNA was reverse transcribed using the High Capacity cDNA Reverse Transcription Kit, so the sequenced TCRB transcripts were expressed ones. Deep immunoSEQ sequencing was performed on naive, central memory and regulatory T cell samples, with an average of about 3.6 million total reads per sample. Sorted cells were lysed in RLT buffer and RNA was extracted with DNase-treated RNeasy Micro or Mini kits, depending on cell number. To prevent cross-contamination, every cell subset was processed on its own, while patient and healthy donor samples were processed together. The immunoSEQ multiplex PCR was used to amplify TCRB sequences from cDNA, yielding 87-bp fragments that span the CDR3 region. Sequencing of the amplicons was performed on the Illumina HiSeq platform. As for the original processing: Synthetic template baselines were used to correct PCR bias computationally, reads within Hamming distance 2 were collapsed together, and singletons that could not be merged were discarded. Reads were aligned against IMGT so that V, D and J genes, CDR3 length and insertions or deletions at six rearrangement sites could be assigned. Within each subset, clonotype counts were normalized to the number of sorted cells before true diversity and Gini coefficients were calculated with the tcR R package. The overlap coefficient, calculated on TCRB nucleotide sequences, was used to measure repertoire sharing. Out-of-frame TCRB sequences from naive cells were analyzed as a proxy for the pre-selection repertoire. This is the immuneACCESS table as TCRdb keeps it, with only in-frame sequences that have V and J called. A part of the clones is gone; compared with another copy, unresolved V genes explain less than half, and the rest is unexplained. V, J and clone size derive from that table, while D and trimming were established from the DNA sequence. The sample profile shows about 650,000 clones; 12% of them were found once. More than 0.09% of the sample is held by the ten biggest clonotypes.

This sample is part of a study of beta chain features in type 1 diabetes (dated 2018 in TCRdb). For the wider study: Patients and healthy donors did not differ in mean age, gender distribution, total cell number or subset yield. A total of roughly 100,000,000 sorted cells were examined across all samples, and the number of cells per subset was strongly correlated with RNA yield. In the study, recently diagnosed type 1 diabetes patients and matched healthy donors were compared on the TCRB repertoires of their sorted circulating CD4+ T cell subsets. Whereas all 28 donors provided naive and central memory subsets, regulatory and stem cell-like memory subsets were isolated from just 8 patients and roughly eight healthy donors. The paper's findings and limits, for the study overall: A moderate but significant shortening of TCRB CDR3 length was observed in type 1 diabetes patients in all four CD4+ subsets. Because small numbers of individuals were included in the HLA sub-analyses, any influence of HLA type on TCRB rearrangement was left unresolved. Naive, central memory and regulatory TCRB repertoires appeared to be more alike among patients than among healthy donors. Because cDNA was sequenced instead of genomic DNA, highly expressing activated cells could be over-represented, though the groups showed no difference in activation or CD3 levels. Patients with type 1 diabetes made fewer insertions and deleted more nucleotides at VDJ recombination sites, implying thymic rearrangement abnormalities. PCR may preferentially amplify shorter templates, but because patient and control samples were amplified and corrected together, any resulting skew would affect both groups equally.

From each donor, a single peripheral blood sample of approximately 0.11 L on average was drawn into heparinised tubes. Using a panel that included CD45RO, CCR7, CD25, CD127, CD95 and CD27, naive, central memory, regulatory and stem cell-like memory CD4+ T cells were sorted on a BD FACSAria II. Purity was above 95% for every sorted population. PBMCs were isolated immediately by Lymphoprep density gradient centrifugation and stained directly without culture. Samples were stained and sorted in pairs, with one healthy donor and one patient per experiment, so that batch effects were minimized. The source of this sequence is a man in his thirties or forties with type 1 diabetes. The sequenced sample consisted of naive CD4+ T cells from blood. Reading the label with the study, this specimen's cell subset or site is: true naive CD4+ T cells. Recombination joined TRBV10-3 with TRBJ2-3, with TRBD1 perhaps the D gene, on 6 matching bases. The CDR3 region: CASSYSRGSTDTQYF. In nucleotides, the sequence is TGTGCCAGCAGTTACTCGAGGGGGAGCACAGATACGCAGTATTTT.